The entry below describes one T cell receptor beta chain. Measured with immunoSEQ multiplex PCR; TCRdb has only the in-frame clones, and not every one. The repertoire holds around 130,000 clones, with about nine tenths as singletons. This sample is part of a study of control samples from healthy donors and cancer patients. Trimming stripped 1 base from V and 4 bases from J, with 10 bases between. This CDR3 is built from 14 residues. CDR1 and CDR2 (germline): SGHNT, YENEEA. V and J are TRBV11-3 and TRBJ1-1; D call uncertain. The sequence was obtained from a man aged 50-59 years with head and neck cancer. Material for sequencing was PBMCs. Here the CDR3 reads CASSLGGSSTEAFF. CDR3 coding DNA: TGTGCCAGCAGCTTAGGCGGTTCTAGCACTGAAGCTTTCTTT.